The 2 T cell receptor beta chains presented below share a single source sample, sequenced in a study of cytomegalovirus exposure and HLA in healthy donors. It was with 60 Vbeta and 13 Jbeta primers that the PCR ran. The method was immunoSEQ multiplex PCR; TCRdb's version includes in-frame clones alone and lacks a portion of them. The sample contains over 40,000 clones, approximately 57% of which appear only once. The material sequenced was PBMCs. These receptors originate from a man aged 55 to 70 in good health and CMV-seropositive.

The CDR3 loop is CAWSVIPGRTEAFF. CDR3 DNA: TGTGCCTGGAGTGTAATACCAGGGAGGACTGAAGCTTTCTTT. The chain recombines TRBV30 with TRBJ1-1, with a weak D call TRBD1 (5 bases). Trimming left V 0 bases short and J 5 bases short, with 13 bases between. This CDR3 has 14 residues. The germline V gene has CDR1 GTSNPN and CDR2 SVGIG (reference sequence).

The sample holds one count of this clone. CDR3 loop: CASRNTFGATEQYF. The CDR3 nucleotides are TGTGCCAGCAGAAATACATTTGGGGCTACCGAGCAGTACTTC. The rearrangement joins TRBV6-5 to TRBJ2-7; maybe TRBD1 (5 bases). V lost 6 bases to trimming and J lost 6 bases, with 18 bases between them. The CDR3 is made up of 14 amino acids. Germline assignment: CDR1 MNHEY and CDR2 SVGAGI.